Listed below are T cell receptor beta chains from one sample, sequenced in a study of blood T cells in healthy people across ages. In TCRdb, the 5' RACE reads were re-called with MiXCR into one record per CDR3 protein. The sample has hundreds of thousands of distinct CDR3 sequences; around 43% are singletons. Material: blood. Receptors were obtained from a man in his 60s in good health. Both conserved end residues are part of each CDR3.

CDR3: CASKQGGVWNEQYF
V: TRBV27

CDR3: CASRPGTGGRYEQFF
V: TRBV7-2

CDR3: CASSPAGGLAETQYF
V: TRBV7-2

CDR3: CASSQRDTDTQYF
V: TRBV4-1

CDR3: CASSLGSGGGSYNEQYF
V: TRBV5-1

CDR3: CASSGTGGGYTF
V: TRBV9

CDR3: CASSSPPEPSGNTIYF
V: TRBV7-2

CDR3: CASSEERGVEQFF
V: TRBV2

CDR3: CASLSEGYEQYF
V: TRBV6-2/TRBV6-3

CDR3: CASSLQAGGGETQYF
V: TRBV7-2

CDR3: CASSVGQGKGYTF
V: TRBV5-1

CDR3: CASSQAAGFGNNEQFF
V: TRBV4-3

CDR3: CAISRGGTGESGKLFF
V: TRBV10-3

CDR3: CASSLRGGFSTDTQYF
V: TRBV11-3

CDR3: CASSSQGIGQHF
V: TRBV7-9

CDR3: CASSLERDTNYGYTF
V: TRBV11-2

CDR3: CASRVQGVPYNEQFF
V: TRBV6-2/TRBV6-3

CDR3: CASTPGGTRSYF
V: TRBV12-3/TRBV12-4